The rows below give T cell receptor beta chains drawn from one sample of a study of T cells after yellow fever vaccination. TCRdb fed the 5' RACE reads into MiXCR, producing one record per CDR3 protein. In the table there are about 550,000 distinct CDR3 sequences, 15% to 20% of which are singletons. The sample consisted of PBMCs, taken 15 days after the yellow fever booster vaccination. The receptors originated from a man aged 30 to 39 who received the YFV17D yellow fever vaccine. Each CDR3 is given with its conserved first and last residue. The D gene is left open where the match is weak. The listing skips clone size in some rows; elsewhere it reads once, few, many or a size class.

v_call	j_call	cdr3_length	d_call	clone_size	cdr3_aa	cdr3_nt
TRBV6-2/TRBV6-3	TRBJ2-7	12	TRBD1	few	CASSDRDYEQYF	TGTGCCAGCAGTGACAGGGACTACGAGCAGTACTTC
TRBV7-8	TRBJ2-3	15	NA	NA	CASSLEFGNTDTQYF	TGTGCCAGCAGCTTAGAGTTCGGGAACACAGATACGCAGTATTTT
TRBV2	TRBJ2-6	18	NA	NA	CASSETPLPGGGANVLTF	TGTGCCAGCAGTGAAACTCCTCTCCCCGGGGGTGGGGCCAACGTCCTGACTTTC
TRBV12-3/TRBV12-4	TRBJ1-1	16	NA	NA	CASSLASPGPNTEAFF	TGTGCCAGCAGTTTAGCGAGTCCAGGTCCGAACACTGAAGCTTTCTTT
TRBV5-1	TRBJ2-7	13	TRBD1	few	CASSKDRGTEQYF	TGCGCCAGCAGTAAGGACAGGGGTACCGAGCAGTACTTC
TRBV15	TRBJ2-1	15	TRBD2	NA	CATSRLAGAVDEQFF	TGTGCCACCAGCAGACTAGCGGGAGCTGTTGATGAGCAGTTCTTC
TRBV20-1	TRBJ2-7	11	TRBD2	few	CSARTSGNPNF	TGCAGTGCTCGGACTAGCGGGAACCCCAACTTC
TRBV6-2/TRBV6-3	TRBJ1-1	13	NA	NA	CASSYMDGYEAFF	TGTGCCAGCAGTTACATGGACGGCTATGAAGCTTTCTTT
TRBV27	TRBJ2-7	17	NA	few	CASSLEGPLARSYEQYF	TGTGCCAGCAGTTTAGAAGGGCCCCTAGCCCGGTCCTACGAGCAGTACTTC
TRBV11-2	TRBJ1-1	15	NA	few	CASSLEGARFNEAFF	TGTGCCAGCAGCTTAGAGGGGGCTAGGTTTAATGAAGCTTTCTTT
TRBV6-5	TRBJ2-1	16	NA	NA	CASSYSGGPQDNEQFF	TGTGCCAGCAGTTACTCGGGGGGGCCTCAGGACAATGAGCAGTTCTTC
TRBV7-2	TRBJ2-1	16	TRBD2	few	CASSLKTSGIGNEQFF	TGTGCCAGCAGCTTAAAGACTAGCGGGATAGGCAATGAGCAGTTCTTC
TRBV18	TRBJ2-3	15	NA	few	CASSPGLKVTDTQYF	TGTGCCAGCTCCCCCGGGCTTAAGGTGACAGATACGCAGTATTTT
TRBV28	TRBJ2-5	12	NA	NA	CASGEVGETQYF	TGTGCCAGCGGTGAGGTTGGAGAGACCCAGTACTTC
TRBV20-1	TRBJ2-4	15	TRBD2	NA	CSARPVAGAQNIQYF	TGCAGTGCTAGGCCTGTAGCGGGAGCCCAAAACATTCAGTACTTC
TRBV6-1	TRBJ2-1	17	TRBD2	few	CASGSGRTISSYNEQFF	TGTGCCAGCGGGAGCGGGAGAACCATTAGCTCCTACAATGAGCAGTTCTTC
TRBV20-1	TRBJ2-3	14	NA	NA	CSARDTASTDTQYF	TGCAGTGCTAGAGATACGGCTAGCACAGATACGCAGTATTTT
TRBV7-2	TRBJ2-7	15	NA	NA	CASSLGSSLGIEQYF	TGTGCCAGCAGCTTAGGGAGCTCACTCGGTATAGAGCAGTACTTC
TRBV5-1	TRBJ2-5	17	TRBD2	NA	CASSLAGTSGAQETQYF	TGCGCCAGCAGCTTGGCCGGGACTAGCGGGGCCCAAGAGACCCAGTACTTC
TRBV29-1	TRBJ2-7	12	NA	NA	CSAKQDTYEQYF	TGCAGCGCCAAGCAGGACACCTACGAGCAGTACTTC
TRBV7-9	TRBJ2-7	14	TRBD2	few	CASSSWTSGYEQYF	TGTGCCAGCAGCTCCTGGACTAGCGGTTACGAGCAGTACTTC
TRBV10-3	TRBJ1-1	14	TRBD1	NA	CANKQGASDTEAFF	TGTGCCAACAAACAGGGGGCAAGTGACACTGAAGCTTTCTTT
TRBV28	TRBJ2-6	19	TRBD1	few	CASSPPYWGQGAGANVLTF	TGTGCCAGCAGTCCCCCCTACTGGGGACAGGGGGCTGGGGCCAACGTCCTGACTTTC
TRBV2	TRBJ2-7	14	TRBD1	few	CASIRQGLNYEQYF	TGTGCCAGCATTCGACAGGGGCTCAACTACGAGCAGTACTTC
TRBV7-2	TRBJ2-7	15	NA	NA	CASSPTGTPGYEQYF	TGTGCCAGCAGCCCAACCGGGACACCCGGCTACGAGCAGTACTTC
TRBV7-2	TRBJ2-1	16	NA	few	CASSLGPGQYYNEQFF	TGTGCCAGCAGCTTAGGTCCGGGACAATACTACAATGAGCAGTTCTTC
TRBV27	TRBJ2-1	11	NA	few	CASTVGNEQFF	TGTGCCAGCACCGTGGGAAATGAGCAGTTCTTC
TRBV20-1	TRBJ2-1	12	TRBD1	few	CSGGTGLNEQFF	TGCAGTGGAGGGACAGGGTTAAATGAGCAGTTCTTC
TRBV29-1	TRBJ2-3	13	NA	NA	CSVLRAGQDTQYF	TGCAGCGTTCTAAGAGCGGGTCAAGATACGCAGTATTTT
TRBV7-2	TRBJ2-5	14	NA	few	CASSLAGTKETQYF	TGTGCCAGCAGCTTAGCCGGGACAAAAGAGACCCAGTACTTC
TRBV4-3	TRBJ2-1	13	NA	few	CASSQGNPYEQFF	TGCGCCAGCAGCCAGGGCAATCCCTATGAGCAGTTCTTC
TRBV7-9	TRBJ2-2	15	NA	NA	CASSFGTYNTGELFF	TGTGCCAGCAGCTTTGGGACCTATAACACCGGGGAGCTGTTTTTT
TRBV25-1	TRBJ1-1	15	NA	NA	CASSELAGGDTEAFF	TGTGCCAGCAGTGAATTAGCAGGAGGGGACACTGAAGCTTTCTTT
TRBV7-6	TRBJ1-1	15	TRBD1	few	CASSSGDRGGTEAFF	TGTGCCAGCAGCTCAGGGGACAGGGGTGGCACTGAAGCTTTCTTT
TRBV2	TRBJ2-1	17	TRBD2	few	CASYTGTSGSSYNEQFF	TGTGCCAGCTACACCGGGACTAGCGGGAGCTCCTACAATGAGCAGTTCTTC
TRBV12-5	TRBJ2-7	12	NA	few	CASGLGEYEQYF	TGTGCTAGTGGTTTGGGTGAGTACGAGCAGTACTTC
TRBV7-2	TRBJ1-2	14	NA	few	CASTQRSGDYGYTF	TGTGCCAGCACCCAAAGGAGTGGGGACTATGGCTACACCTTC
TRBV20-1	TRBJ2-1	15	TRBD2	few	CSAGVLAGVTNEQFF	TGCAGTGCCGGCGTTCTAGCGGGAGTAACCAATGAGCAGTTCTTC
TRBV5-1	TRBJ2-4	15	NA	NA	CASSSNPGLENIQYF	TGCGCCAGCAGCTCGAACCCAGGGTTGGAAAACATTCAGTACTTC
TRBV27	TRBJ1-2	14	NA	many	CASSSRRPNYGYTF	TGTGCCAGCAGTTCCCGGCGGCCTAACTATGGCTACACCTTC
TRBV4-2	TRBJ2-7	13	NA	few	CASSHDGMDEQYF	TGTGCCAGCAGCCATGACGGGATGGACGAGCAGTACTTC
TRBV12-3/TRBV12-4	TRBJ2-7	14	TRBD1	few	CASSSGTGFHEQYF	TGTGCCAGCAGTTCCGGGACAGGGTTTCACGAGCAGTACTTC
TRBV9	TRBJ2-5	16	TRBD1	few	CASSVGRTGPQETQYF	TGTGCCAGCAGCGTAGGACGGACAGGCCCCCAAGAGACCCAGTACTTC
TRBV5-1	TRBJ2-3	14	TRBD2	NA	CASGLAGEPDTQYF	TGCGCCAGCGGACTAGCGGGAGAACCAGATACGCAGTATTTT
TRBV7-2	TRBJ2-7	14	NA	many	CASSLAGAAYEQYF	TGTGCCAGCAGCTTAGCAGGAGCAGCCTACGAGCAGTACTTC
TRBV6-2/TRBV6-3	TRBJ2-5	17	TRBD2	many	CASSRSGTSGRRETQYF	TGTGCCAGCAGTCGATCCGGGACTAGCGGGAGAAGGGAGACCCAGTACTTC
TRBV7-2	TRBJ2-7	15	NA	few	CASSLAAGRTYEQYF	TGTGCCAGCAGCTTAGCAGCGGGTCGGACCTACGAGCAGTACTTC
TRBV28	TRBJ2-7	18	TRBD2	NA	CASCLPQATSGRIHEQYF	TGTGCCAGCTGCCTTCCTCAGGCCACTAGCGGGAGGATCCACGAGCAGTACTTC
TRBV7-9	TRBJ2-5	12	NA	many	CASMWEGETQYF	TGTGCCAGCATGTGGGAAGGAGAGACCCAGTACTTC
TRBV4-3	TRBJ2-7	14	TRBD1	few	CASSPQGTLGEQYF	TGCGCCAGCAGCCCACAGGGGACGTTGGGCGAGCAGTACTTC
TRBV30	TRBJ1-5	14	TRBD1	NA	CAWSAGGANQPQHF	TGTGCCTGGAGTGCAGGGGGCGCCAATCAGCCCCAGCATTTT
TRBV20-1	TRBJ2-7	13	TRBD2	many	CSARLAGSYEQYF	TGCAGTGCTCGGCTAGCGGGATCATACGAGCAGTACTTC